One and the same sample provided the 13 T cell receptor beta chains below, sequenced in a study of T-cell reconstitution after alpha-beta-depleted transplantation in children. Unique molecular identifiers tagged the TCRbeta library. TCRdb used MiXCR to reprocess the PCR reads, holding one entry per CDR3 protein. Here the sample spans about 470,000 distinct CDR3 sequences, 43% being singletons. The sample was PBMCs, taken before TCRalphabeta/CD19-depleted stem cell transplant. All receptors derive from a girl aged 2 to 10 with aplastic anemia, due to receive a stem cell transplant.

This rearrangement joins TRBV20-1 to TRBJ2-5; 8 nucleotides line up with TRBD1. Germline loops: CDR1 DFQATT, CDR2 SNEGSKA (reference sequence). The CDR3 consists of 12 residues. Trimming cost V 7 bases and J 0 bases; bases outside gene matches: 1. The CDR3 here is CSGGQDQETQYF. CDR3 nucleotides: TGCAGTGGGGGACAGGACCAAGAGACCCAGTACTTC.

Ten or more counts support this clonotype. The chain joins TRBV5-1 to TRBJ2-5, with D unresolved. Germline V CDR1 and CDR2: SGHRS, YFSETQ. The V gene lost 0 bases and the J gene lost 5 bases, with 14 bases spanning the gap. The CDR3 is made up of 15 amino acids. The CDR3 reads CASSLALGPGETQYF. DNA of the CDR3: TGCGCCAGCAGCTTGGCCTTAGGGCCTGGGGAGACCCAGTACTTC.

J is TRBJ2-1 and V is TRBV29-1, with D hard to call. The ends were cut back, 2 bases at V and 3 bases at J, with 5 bases in the middle. From germline, CDR1 is SQVTM and CDR2 ANQGSEA. The CDR3 sequence is 12 residues long. As DNA, the CDR3 is TGCAGCGTTGAAATCAACTACAATGAGCAGTTCTTC. As protein: CSVEINYNEQFF.

The chain has TRBV29-1 and TRBJ2-7, with a weak D call TRBD1 (6 bases). Germline values: CDR1 SQVTM, CDR2 ANQGSEA. Trimming removed 5 bases from V and 3 bases from J, with 14 bases in between. The CDR3 is 13 residues long. This CDR3 reads CSVKTGSYYEQYF. For the CDR3, the DNA is TGCAGCGTTAAGACAGGTAGCTACTACGAGCAGTACTTC.

V gene TRBV7-9 combines with J gene TRBJ1-2; D not resolved. The CDR3 has 16 residues. V lost 0 bases and J lost 5, with 16 bases in between. Per germline, CDR1 SEHNR and CDR2 FQNEAQ (reference sequence). In DNA, the CDR3 is TGTGCCAGCAGCTTAGCTCGTCCAGGTCCCCGATATGGCTACACCTTC. Protein: CASSLARPGPRYGYTF. Filled out from reference TRBV7-9 and TRBJ1-2, the complete variable domain reads DTGVSQNPRHKITKRGQNVTFRCDPISEHNRLYWYRQTLGQGPEFLTYFQNEAQLEKSRLLSDRFSAERPKGSFSTLEIQRTEQGDSAMYLCASSLARPGPRYGYTFGSGTRLTVV.

At least ten counts were recorded for this clonotype. The V gene is TRBV5-1, the J gene TRBJ1-2, with 7 nucleotides matching TRBD1. CDR1 and CDR2 (germline): SGHRS, YFSETQ. The CDR3 extends over 15 amino acids. J lost 6 bases, V lost 2 bases, and 10 bases had no gene match. The CDR3 region is CASSFWGQPSDGYTF. CDR3 coding DNA: TGCGCCAGCAGCTTCTGGGGACAGCCATCCGATGGCTACACCTTC.

V and J are TRBV30 and TRBJ2-7; 12 nucleotides line up with TRBD2. The CDR3 runs 14 residues. V dropped 5 bases and J dropped 4; count of bases not matched to a gene: 6. CDR1 and CDR2 (germline): GTSNPN, SVGIG (reference sequence). The CDR3 nucleotides are TGTGCCTGGTCTAGCGGGGGGGGCGGTTACGAGCAGTACTTC. Translating gives CAWSSGGGGYEQYF.

The chain couples TRBV7-2 to TRBJ2-7; D gene unclear. V was cut by 2 bases and J by 2 bases, with 13 bases left in between. Germline V gene data show CDR1 as SGHTA and CDR2 as FQGNSA. The CDR3 contains 15 residues. CDR3: CASSLRVEAAYEQYF. CDR3 nucleotides: TGTGCCAGCAGCTTACGCGTAGAGGCGGCCTACGAGCAGTACTTC.

The chain carries TRBV25-1 and TRBJ2-1; possible D gene TRBD1, 6 bases. CDR3 length equals 15 residues. In germline, CDR1 is MGHDK, CDR2 SYGVNS. V lost 1 base, J lost 5 bases, and 12 bases lay in between. CDR3: CASSESRTDNNEQFF. The CDR3 nucleotides read TGTGCCAGCAGTGAATCAAGGACAGACAACAATGAGCAGTTCTTC. Supplemented by reference TRBV25-1 and TRBJ2-1, the full variable domain reads EADIYQTPRYLVIGTGKKITLECSQTMGHDKMYWYQQDPGMELHLIHYSYGVNSTEKGDLSSESTVSRIRTEHFPLTLESARPSHTSQYLCASSESRTDNNEQFFGPGTRLTVL.

This clonotype was detected ten times or more. The chain couples TRBV4-1 to TRBJ2-7; D uncertain. The V gene's germline CDR1 is MGHRA and CDR2 YSYEKL. The CDR3 covers 13 residues. V was pared by 4 bases and J by 2 bases, with 9 bases between. The CDR3 loop is CASSPEPTYEQYF. The CDR3, as DNA: TGCGCCAGCAGCCCAGAACCGACCTACGAGCAGTACTTC.

This sequence joins TRBV28 and TRBJ2-3; 10 nucleotides agree with TRBD1. V lost 8 bases to trimming and J lost 4 bases; unmatched junction nucleotides: 6. Per the germline V gene, CDR1 is MDHEN and CDR2 is SYDVKM. This CDR3 spans 14 amino acids. In DNA form, the CDR3 reads TGTGCCAGCGCTGGACAGGGGGGAGCAGATACGCAGTATTTT. This translates into CASAGQGGADTQYF.

J is TRBJ1-2 and V is TRBV5-1; 8 nucleotides match TRBD1. In germline, CDR1 is SGHRS, CDR2 YFSETQ. The V and J ends lost 3 bases and 6 bases, in that order; junction bases with no gene match: 10. The CDR3 is made up of 15 amino acids. Written as DNA, the CDR3 is TGCGCCAGCAGCTCGGACAGGGTTACCCGGAATGGCTACACCTTC. The encoded protein is CASSSDRVTRNGYTF.

The chain is built from TRBV9 and TRBJ2-2; 8 positions match TRBD2. The V segment lost 0 bases and the J segment 5 bases; nucleotides outside the gene matches: 0. This CDR3 region has 14 residues. Germline CDR1 SGDLS, CDR2 YYNGEE. CDR3 sequence reads: CASSVVAGTGELFF. In DNA form, the CDR3 reads TGTGCCAGCAGCGTAGTAGCGGGAACCGGGGAGCTGTTTTTT. The whole variable domain, filled in from reference TRBV9 and TRBJ2-2, reads DSGVTQTPKHLITATGQRVTLRCSPRSGDLSVYWYQQSLDQGLQFLIQYYNGEERAKGNILERFSAQQFPDLHSELNLSSLELGDSALYFCASSVVAGTGELFFGEGSRLTVL.